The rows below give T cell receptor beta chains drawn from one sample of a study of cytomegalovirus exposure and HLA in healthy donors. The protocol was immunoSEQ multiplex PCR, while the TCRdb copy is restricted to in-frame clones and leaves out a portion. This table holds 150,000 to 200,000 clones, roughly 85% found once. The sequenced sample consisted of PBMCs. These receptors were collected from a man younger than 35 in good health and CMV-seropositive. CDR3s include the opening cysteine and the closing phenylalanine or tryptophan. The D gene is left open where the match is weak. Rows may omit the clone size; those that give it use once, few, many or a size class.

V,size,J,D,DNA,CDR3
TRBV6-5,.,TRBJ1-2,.,TGTGCCAGCAGCTATCAAGGGGGACGCTATGGCTACACCTTC,CASSYQGGRYGYTF
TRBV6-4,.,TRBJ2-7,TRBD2,TGTGCCAGCGACTATAACGGAGCGGGAGGGGGCTACGAGCAGTACTTC,CASDYNGAGGGYEQYF
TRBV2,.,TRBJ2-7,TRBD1,TGTGCCAGCAGTGAATCCTCGACAGGGACATACGAGCAGTACTTC,CASSESSTGTYEQYF
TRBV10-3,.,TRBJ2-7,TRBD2,TGTGCCATCAGTGATGGGAGCGGGAGCTCCTACGAGCAGTACTTC,CAISDGSGSSYEQYF
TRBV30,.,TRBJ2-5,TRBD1,TGTGCCGGAGACAGGGGTGGAGAGACCCAGTACTTC,CAGDRGGETQYF
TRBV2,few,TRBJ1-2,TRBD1,TGTGCCAGCAGTCCCGGACAGGTGGGAGGCTACACCTTC,CASSPGQVGGYTF
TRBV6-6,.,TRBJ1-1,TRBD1,TGTGCCAGCAGGGGACAGGCGAACACTGAAGCTTTCTTT,CASRGQANTEAFF
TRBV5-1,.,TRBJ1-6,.,TGCGCCAGCAGCTTGACCTCTCTCGGGGTGACCTATAATTCACCCCTCCACTTT,CASSLTSLGVTYNSPLHF
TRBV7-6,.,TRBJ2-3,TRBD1,TGTGCCAGCGGACGAGGGGGCGGAACAGATACGCAGTATTTT,CASGRGGGTDTQYF
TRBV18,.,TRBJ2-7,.,TGTGCCAGCTCATCGTCTACCCCCTACGAGCAGTACTTC,CASSSSTPYEQYF
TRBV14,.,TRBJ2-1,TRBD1,TGTGCCAGCAGCCAGAGACAGGGTAGGAATGAGCAGTTCTTC,CASSQRQGRNEQFF
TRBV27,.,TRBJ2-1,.,TGTGCCAGCAGCGTCCTAGGAACTTACAATGAGCAGTTCTTC,CASSVLGTYNEQFF
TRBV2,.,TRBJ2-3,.,TGTGCCAGCAGTGAAGACAGGCCGAGGAATACGCAGTATTTT,CASSEDRPRNTQYF
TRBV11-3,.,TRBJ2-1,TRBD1,TGTGCCAGCAGCTCCCGGGACAGTTTTGGGAATGAGCAGTTCTTC,CASSSRDSFGNEQFF
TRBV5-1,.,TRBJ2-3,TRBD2,TGCGCCAGCAGCTGGCAGACTAGCGGCACAGATACGCAGTATTTT,CASSWQTSGTDTQYF
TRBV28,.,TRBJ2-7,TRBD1,TGTGCCAGCAGTTTTGAATCAGTGGACAGGGGGGAGCAGTACTTC,CASSFESVDRGEQYF
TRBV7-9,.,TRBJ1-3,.,TGTGCCAGCAGCCCACGGCGGGCAGCCTCTGGAAACACCATATATTTT,CASSPRRAASGNTIYF
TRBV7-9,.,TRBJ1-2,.,TGTGCCAGCAGTATTGGGCCCCGGGGCTACACCTTC,CASSIGPRGYTF
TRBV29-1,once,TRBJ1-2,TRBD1,TGCAGCGTTTGGCTGAGGGACAGTAACTATGGCTACACCTTC,CSVWLRDSNYGYTF
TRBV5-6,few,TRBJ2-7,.,TGTGCCAGCAGCTCGGGGACTTCACGCTACGAGCAGTACTTC,CASSSGTSRYEQYF
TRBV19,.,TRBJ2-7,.,TGTGCCAGTAGTATAGGAGTCCCCTACGAGCAGTACTTC,CASSIGVPYEQYF
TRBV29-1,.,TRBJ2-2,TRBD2,TGCAGCGCGACGCGCGGGGGGGCAAGGACCGGGGAGCTGTTTTTT,CSATRGGARTGELFF
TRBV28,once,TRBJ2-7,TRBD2,TGTGCCAGCAGTTTTCCGGGACTAGCGGGGCAACTCAACGAGCAGTACTTC,CASSFPGLAGQLNEQYF